This T cell receptor beta chain was obtained from a study of blood T cell repertoires in COVID-19. In the study overall: Acute-phase and convalescent COVID-19 samples originated in the United States, Italy and Spain.

Repertoires were generated with immunoSEQ multiplex PCR, while TCRdb's copy carries only in-frame clones and drops some. This sample carries approximately 200,000 clones, about 85% of them seen once, and the ten largest clones take around 3%. The CDR3 contains 14 residues. CDR1 is MDHEN and CDR2 is SYDVKM in the germline V gene. Trimming took 5 bases from V and 8 from J; bases not matched to a gene: 8. The sample was peripheral blood. The sequence was collected from a middle-aged man who had recovered from COVID-19. The rearrangement joins TRBV28 to TRBJ2-1, with 8 bases lining up with TRBD2. Written as DNA, the CDR3 is TGTGCCAGCAGTATGGGACTAGGAGTCTATGAGCAGTTCTTC. Its protein product is CASSMGLGVYEQFF.